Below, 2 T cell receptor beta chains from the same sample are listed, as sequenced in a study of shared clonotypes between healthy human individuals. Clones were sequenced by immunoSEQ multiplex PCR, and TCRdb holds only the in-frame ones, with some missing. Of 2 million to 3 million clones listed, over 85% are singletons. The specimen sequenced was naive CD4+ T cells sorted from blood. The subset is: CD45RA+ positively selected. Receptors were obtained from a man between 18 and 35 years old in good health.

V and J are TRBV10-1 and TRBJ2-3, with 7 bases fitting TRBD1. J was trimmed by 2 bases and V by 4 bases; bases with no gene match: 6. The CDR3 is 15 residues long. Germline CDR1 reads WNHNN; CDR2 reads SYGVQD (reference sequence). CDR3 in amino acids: CASSANRGNTDTQYF. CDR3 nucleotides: TGCGCCAGCAGTGCTAACAGGGGAAACACAGATACGCAGTATTTT.

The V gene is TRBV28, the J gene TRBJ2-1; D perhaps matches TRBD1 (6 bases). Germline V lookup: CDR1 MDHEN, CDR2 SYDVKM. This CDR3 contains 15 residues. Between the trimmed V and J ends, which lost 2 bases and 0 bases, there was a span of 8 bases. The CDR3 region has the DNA TGTGCCAGCAGTTTACAGGGGAACTCCTACAATGAGCAGTTCTTC. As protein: CASSLQGNSYNEQFF.